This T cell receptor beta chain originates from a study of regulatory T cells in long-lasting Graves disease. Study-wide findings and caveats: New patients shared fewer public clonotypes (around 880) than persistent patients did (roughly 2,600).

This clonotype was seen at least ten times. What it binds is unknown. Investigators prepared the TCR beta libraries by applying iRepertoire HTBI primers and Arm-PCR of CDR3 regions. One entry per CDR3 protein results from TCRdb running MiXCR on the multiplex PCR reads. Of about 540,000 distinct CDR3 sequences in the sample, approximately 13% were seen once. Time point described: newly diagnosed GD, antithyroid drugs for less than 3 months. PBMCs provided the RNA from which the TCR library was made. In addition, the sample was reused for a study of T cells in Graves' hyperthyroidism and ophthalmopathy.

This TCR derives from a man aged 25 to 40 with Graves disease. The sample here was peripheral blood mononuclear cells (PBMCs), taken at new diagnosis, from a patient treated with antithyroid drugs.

The CDR3 reads CASSPRPGNTEAFF. For the CDR3, the DNA is TGTGCCAGCAGCCCTAGACCGGGGAACACTGAAGCTTTCTTT. The chain recombines TRBV11-2 with TRBJ1-1; D remains ambiguous. CDR1 and CDR2 (germline): SGHAT, FQNNGV. Trimming left V 5 bases short and J 1 base short, with 11 bases between. This CDR3 comprises 14 residues.